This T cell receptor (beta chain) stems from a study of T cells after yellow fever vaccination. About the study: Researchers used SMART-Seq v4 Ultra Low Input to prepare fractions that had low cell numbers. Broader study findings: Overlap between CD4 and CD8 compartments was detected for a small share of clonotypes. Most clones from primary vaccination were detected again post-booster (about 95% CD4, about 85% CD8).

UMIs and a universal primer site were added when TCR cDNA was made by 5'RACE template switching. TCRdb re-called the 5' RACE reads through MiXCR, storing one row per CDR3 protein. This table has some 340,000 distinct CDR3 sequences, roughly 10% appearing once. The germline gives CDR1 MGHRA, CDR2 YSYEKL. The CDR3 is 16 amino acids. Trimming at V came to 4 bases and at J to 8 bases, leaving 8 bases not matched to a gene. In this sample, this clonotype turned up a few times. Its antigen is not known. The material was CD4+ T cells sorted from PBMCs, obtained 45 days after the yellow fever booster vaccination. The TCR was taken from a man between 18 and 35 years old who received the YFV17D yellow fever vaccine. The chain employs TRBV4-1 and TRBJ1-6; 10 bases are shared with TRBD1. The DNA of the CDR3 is TGCGCCAGCAGCCGCCTCTGGGACAGGGGATATTCACCCCTCCACTTT. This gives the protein CASSRLWDRGYSPLHF.